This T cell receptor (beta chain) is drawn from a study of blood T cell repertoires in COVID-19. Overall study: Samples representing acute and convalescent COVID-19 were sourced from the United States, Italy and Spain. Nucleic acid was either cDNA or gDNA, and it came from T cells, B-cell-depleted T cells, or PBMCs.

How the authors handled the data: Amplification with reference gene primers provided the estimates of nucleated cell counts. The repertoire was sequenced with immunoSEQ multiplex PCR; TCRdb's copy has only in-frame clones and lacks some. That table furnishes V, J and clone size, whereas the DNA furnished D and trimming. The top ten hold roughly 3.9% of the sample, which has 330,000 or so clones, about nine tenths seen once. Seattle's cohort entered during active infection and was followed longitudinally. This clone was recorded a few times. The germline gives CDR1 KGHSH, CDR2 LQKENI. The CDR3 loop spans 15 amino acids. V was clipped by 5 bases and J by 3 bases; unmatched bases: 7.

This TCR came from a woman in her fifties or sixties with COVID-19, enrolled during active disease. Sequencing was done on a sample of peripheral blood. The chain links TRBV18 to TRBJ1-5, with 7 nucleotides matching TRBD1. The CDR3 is CASSSTGSNNQPQHF. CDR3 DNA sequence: TGTGCCAGCTCATCGACAGGGTCTAACAATCAGCCCCAGCATTTT.